This paragraph covers one T cell receptor beta chain sequence. This sample stems from a study of shared clonotypes between healthy human individuals. The J segment lost 1 base and the V segment lost 8 bases, leaving 8 bases of the junction unmatched. This CDR3 has 15 residues. Per germline, CDR1 MNHNS and CDR2 SASEGT. Clones were sequenced by immunoSEQ multiplex PCR, and TCRdb holds only the in-frame ones, with some missing. The data contain some 2,400,000 clones, 95% of them singletons. The sample taken for sequencing was naive CD4+ T cells sorted from blood. Subset meaning: CD45RA+ positively selected. This receptor was obtained from a man between 18 and 35 years old in good health. The chain employs TRBV6-1 and TRBJ1-5; TRBD1 matches at 7 bases. The CDR3 is CASLSVRGSNQPQHF. CDR3 in DNA: TGTGCCAGCTTAAGTGTCAGGGGGAGCAATCAGCCCCAGCATTTT.